The next 26 T cell receptor beta chains were all read from a single sample in a study of cytomegalovirus exposure and HLA in healthy donors. The PCR contained 60 Vbeta and 13 Jbeta primers. Profiled with immunoSEQ multiplex PCR; TCRdb holds only in-frame clones, not every one. The sample includes nearly 110,000 clones, around 78% of them seen just once. Material for sequencing was PBMCs. The receptor set was obtained from a man between 25 and 39 years old in good health and CMV-seronegative.

This chain joins TRBV28 and TRBJ2-1, with a possible D match to TRBD1 (6 bases). This CDR3 has 15 amino acids. The germline V gene has CDR1 MDHEN and CDR2 SYDVKM. Between the trimmed V and J ends, which lost 7 bases and 4 bases, there was a span of 17 bases. The CDR3 sequence is CASTPPGQLYNEQFF. In DNA form, the CDR3 reads TGTGCCAGCACCCCACCGGGACAACTTTACAATGAGCAGTTCTTC. Based on the CDR3 plus reference TRBV28 and TRBJ2-1, the full variable domain is DVKVTQSSRYLVKRTGEKVFLECVQDMDHENMFWYRQDPGLGLRLIYFSYDVKMKEKGDIPEGYSVSREKKERFSLILESASTNQTSMYLCASTPPGQLYNEQFFGPGTRLTVL.

V gene TRBV19 combines with J gene TRBJ2-7; TRBD1 matches at 7 bases. Per germline, CDR1 LNHDA and CDR2 SQIVND (reference sequence). V lost 3 bases and J lost 2; bases outside the gene matches: 7. This CDR3 contains 15 residues. The CDR3 loop reads CASSIRGQGPYEQYF. CDR3 in DNA: TGTGCCAGTAGTATTAGGGGGCAGGGGCCCTACGAGCAGTACTTC. Full variable domain (remainder filled in from reference TRBV19 and TRBJ2-7): DGGITQSPKYLFRKEGQNVTLSCEQNLNHDAMYWYRQDPGQGLRLIYYSQIVNDFQKGDIAEGYSVSREKKESFPLTVTSAQKNPTAFYLCASSIRGQGPYEQYFGPGTRLTVT.

The chain has TRBV9 and TRBJ1-2; tentative D call: TRBD1 (6 bases). The CDR3 loop spans 15 amino acids. The V end lost 6 bases, the J end lost 1 base, and 16 bases lay between the germline ends. Germline V gives CDR1 SGDLS, CDR2 YYNGEE. The CDR3 DNA is TGTGCCAGCAACAAAGGGGGGGGCAATAACTATGGCTACACCTTC. This gives the protein CASNKGGGNNYGYTF.

This clone was found a few times. V is TRBV18 and J is TRBJ2-3; unclear D gene. The V gene lost 3 bases and the J gene lost 6 bases, with 19 bases spanning the gap. Germline loops: CDR1 KGHSH, CDR2 LQKENI. The length of the CDR3 is 16 residues. The CDR3 coding sequence is TGTGCCAGCTCACCCAGGATTGGTACACATATGGATACGCAGTATTTT. This translates into CASSPRIGTHMDTQYF.

By proportion, this clone is medium-sized. The chain uses TRBV2 and TRBJ2-7; maybe TRBD2 (6 bases). The CDR3 has 17 amino acids. Germline-derived CDR1 and CDR2 are SNHLY and FYNNEI. Between the trimmed V and J ends, which lost 6 bases and 0 bases, there was a span of 21 bases. The CDR3, as DNA: TGTGCCAGCAGCCCCCTGAAATCGGGACTGGACTCCTACGAGCAGTACTTC. Protein: CASSPLKSGLDSYEQYF.

This clone appeared a single time. The V call is TRBV7-9, the J call TRBJ2-1; 10 nucleotides align to TRBD2. Germline trimming cut 4 bases from V and 7 bases from J; bases unmatched to any gene: 7. CDR3 size: 15 residues. Germline V lookup: CDR1 SEHNR, CDR2 FQNEAQ (reference sequence). CDR3 in amino acids: CASSYGAGGRNEQFF. DNA of the CDR3: TGTGCCAGCAGCTACGGAGCGGGAGGGCGTAATGAGCAGTTCTTC.

The chain has TRBV21-1 and TRBJ2-7; TRBD2 reflects the table's D call only, with no check against the DNA. TRBV21-1 is classified as a pseudogene. This CDR3 has 14 amino acids. CDR3 protein: CASRPGLAVYEQYF. In nucleotides, the CDR3 is TGTGCCAGCAGACCGGGACTAGCGGTCTACGAGCAGTACTTC.

The chain joins TRBV18 to TRBJ2-3; a possible D gene is TRBD2 (6 bases). Germline CDR1 and CDR2: KGHSH and LQKENI. Trimming took 0 bases from V and 4 from J, leaving 11 bases between them. This CDR3 has 15 amino acids. The CDR3 bases are TGTGCCAGCTCACCACCCGGGAGTACCGCAGATACGCAGTATTTT. The encoded protein is CASSPPGSTADTQYF.

CDR3 DNA: TGTGCCAGCAGCTCGGACAGGGGAGGCGAGCAGTACTTC. This sequence encodes CASSSDRGGEQYF. This sequence joins TRBV7-7 and TRBJ2-7; 9 positions agree with TRBD1. The CDR3 sequence is 13 residues long. Trimming at V came to 4 bases and at J to 6 bases, leaving 4 bases not matched to a gene. Germline lookup yields CDR1 SSHAT and CDR2 FNYEAQ (reference sequence).

This clone has just one count. The chain joins TRBV19 to TRBJ2-2; TRBD2 matches 12 bases. The junction had 15 bases not matched to a gene; V was cut back by 9 bases and J by 7 bases. Germline assignment: CDR1 LNHDA and CDR2 SQIVND (reference sequence). This CDR3 contains 17 residues. The CDR3 bases are TGTGCCAGCCGGGACAGGGGCTCTAGCGGGGGGGACGGGGAGCTGTTTTTT. This gives the protein CASRDRGSSGGDGELFF.

V usage is TRBV5-1 and J usage is TRBJ2-7, with D maybe TRBD1 (6 bases). Germline assignment: CDR1 SGHRS and CDR2 YFSETQ. This CDR3 contains 13 residues. V dropped 4 bases and J dropped 6 bases, with 14 bases sitting between them. The CDR3 DNA is TGCGCCAGCAGCGTCGACAGGTCTAGCGAGCAGTACTTC. Protein product: CASSVDRSSEQYF.

This clone was detected only a few times. The V and J genes are TRBV30 and TRBJ2-7, with D hard to call. The CDR3 runs 11 residues. The V end was cut by 3 bases, the J end by 3 bases, with 6 bases between. Germline assignment: CDR1 GTSNPN and CDR2 SVGIG (reference sequence). CDR3 loop: CAWRADYEQYF. The CDR3 coding sequence is TGTGCCTGGAGGGCCGACTACGAGCAGTACTTC.

The V call is TRBV28, the J call TRBJ2-7; TRBD1 aligns across 8 bases. V shed 10 bases, J shed 0 bases, and the junction held 8 bases outside the gene matches. The CDR3 extends over 14 amino acids. Germline V gives CDR1 MDHEN, CDR2 SYDVKM. The CDR3 DNA reads as TGTGCCACTAGGGGGACAGGTAGCTCCTACGAGCAGTACTTC. It codes for CATRGTGSSYEQYF. The variable domain in full, with the rest retrieved from reference TRBV28 and TRBJ2-7, is DVKVTQSSRYLVKRTGEKVFLECVQDMDHENMFWYRQDPGLGLRLIYFSYDVKMKEKGDIPEGYSVSREKKERFSLILESASTNQTSMYLCATRGTGSSYEQYFGPGTRLTVT.

The chain employs TRBV5-6 and TRBJ2-1, with 10 bases aligning to TRBD1. The CDR3 has 15 amino acids. The junction had 3 bases not matched to a gene; V was cut back by 4 bases and J by 2 bases. Germline V gene lookup returns CDR1 SGHDT and CDR2 YYEEEE. This CDR3 reads CASSKGQGPYNEQFF. The CDR3 nucleotides read TGTGCCAGCAGCAAGGGACAGGGGCCCTACAATGAGCAGTTCTTC.

The rearrangement links TRBV7-9 to TRBJ2-7; maybe TRBD1 (6 bases). This CDR3 has 15 residues. Germline V gene data show CDR1 as SEHNR and CDR2 as FQNEAQ (reference sequence). With 9 bases removed from V and 1 base from J, the gap between germline ends came to 19 bases. The CDR3 sequence: CASDSTGTRSYEQYF. DNA of the CDR3: TGTGCCAGTGACTCTACAGGGACCAGGTCCTACGAGCAGTACTTC.

The chain is built from TRBV5-6 and TRBJ2-1; 9 bases agree with TRBD2. The CDR3 sequence is 13 residues long. The ends lost 4 bases at V and 13 bases at J; junction bases unmatched: 9. The germline CDR1 and CDR2 sequences are SGHDT and YYEEEE. The CDR3 nucleotides read TGTGCCAGCAGCCCGGTAGCGGGAGCCCATCAGTTCTTC. Translated: CASSPVAGAHQFF.

A single count supports this clone. The J gene is TRBJ2-1, the V gene TRBV4-2; 10 positions agree with TRBD2. The CDR3 has 15 residues. With V trimmed by 4 bases and J by 7 bases, 7 bases remained unmatched. The germline gives CDR1 LGHNA, CDR2 YNFKEQ. The CDR3 region has the DNA TGTGCCAGCAGCCCACAGCGGGGGGGCGGGAATGAGCAGTTCTTC. This codes for CASSPQRGGGNEQFF.

V and J are TRBV6-1 and TRBJ1-5; 9 bases are a match to TRBD1. This CDR3 has 14 amino acids. V trimming: 4 bases; J trimming: 5 bases; junction bases outside the gene matches: 3. Germline assignment: CDR1 MNHNS and CDR2 SASEGT. The CDR3 spells CASSAGTGYQPQHF. DNA of the CDR3: TGTGCCAGCAGTGCTGGGACAGGGTATCAGCCCCAGCATTTT.

This clone was counted only a few times. This rearrangement joins TRBV6-5 to TRBJ1-3, with D perhaps matching TRBD1 (6 bases). Germline lookup yields CDR1 MNHEY and CDR2 SVGAGI. V was cut by 6 bases and J by 0 bases, with 12 bases left in between. CDR3 size: 15 residues. DNA for the CDR3: TGTGCCAGCAGCGCAGAAGGGGGCTCTGGAAACACCATATATTTT. It translates to CASSAEGGSGNTIYF.

The chain employs TRBV13 and TRBJ2-7; D may be TRBD2 (6 bases). This CDR3 contains 13 residues. Germline assignment: CDR1 PRHDT and CDR2 FYEKMQ (reference sequence). V lost 5 bases and J lost 3, with 11 bases in between. The CDR3 loop is CASSPARGYEQYF. The CDR3 DNA is TGTGCCAGCAGCCCCGCGCGGGGCTACGAGCAGTACTTC.

The chain links TRBV27 to TRBJ2-5; D call uncertain. CDR1 and CDR2 (germline): MNHEY, SMNVEV (reference sequence). The CDR3 sequence is 13 residues long. V was cut by 1 base and J by 5 bases, with 8 bases left in between. The CDR3 region has the DNA TGTGCCAGCAGTTTATTGGGCCGGGAGACCCAGTACTTC. Translating gives CASSLLGRETQYF.

V gene TRBV15 combines with J gene TRBJ2-5, with a possible D match to TRBD2 (6 bases). CDR1 is LNHNV, CDR2 YYDKDF, per germline (reference sequence). This CDR3 contains 17 residues. V was pared by 0 bases and J by 4 bases, with 18 bases between. CDR3 DNA sequence: TGTGCCACCAGCAGAGATAGTGGGCGGGGTCGGGCAGAGACCCAGTACTTC. It yields the protein CATSRDSGRGRAETQYF.

The V and J genes are TRBV12-5 and TRBJ1-5; TRBD1 agrees at 9 bases. The CDR3 totals 15 residues. Trimming cost V 7 bases and J 6 bases; bases outside gene matches: 10. Germline V gene lookup returns CDR1 LGHNT and CDR2 FRNRAP. The CDR3 region has the DNA TGTGCTAGTGCCGGAAGGGACAGGGTCATTCAGCCCCAGCATTTT. It translates to CASAGRDRVIQPQHF.

The CDR3 sequence is CASSNRGGNTIYF. CDR3 nucleotides: TGTGCCAGCAGCAACAGGGGTGGAAACACCATATATTTT. The chain employs TRBV6-5 and TRBJ1-3, with TRBD1 matching 7 bases. Germline lookup yields CDR1 MNHEY and CDR2 SVGAGI. Trimming at V came to 6 bases and at J to 3 bases, leaving 2 bases not matched to a gene. The CDR3 has 13 amino acids.

This clone appeared a single time. The chain recombines TRBV7-6 with TRBJ2-2, with 7 bases identical to TRBD1. Per germline, CDR1 SGHVS and CDR2 FNYEAQ. Trimming cost V 5 bases and J 1 base; bases outside gene matches: 7. There are 16 residues in the CDR3. CDR3 in amino acids: CASSPQTGVNTGELFF. For the CDR3, the DNA is TGTGCCAGCAGCCCCCAAACAGGGGTGAACACCGGGGAGCTGTTTTTT.

This chain joins TRBV30 and TRBJ2-3, with D unclear. The length of the CDR3 is 13 residues. V was clipped by 3 bases and J by 0 bases, with 7 bases between them. Germline V gives CDR1 GTSNPN, CDR2 SVGIG (reference sequence). CDR3 protein: CAWSAGSTDTQYF. In DNA form, the CDR3 reads TGTGCCTGGAGCGCCGGGAGCACAGATACGCAGTATTTT.